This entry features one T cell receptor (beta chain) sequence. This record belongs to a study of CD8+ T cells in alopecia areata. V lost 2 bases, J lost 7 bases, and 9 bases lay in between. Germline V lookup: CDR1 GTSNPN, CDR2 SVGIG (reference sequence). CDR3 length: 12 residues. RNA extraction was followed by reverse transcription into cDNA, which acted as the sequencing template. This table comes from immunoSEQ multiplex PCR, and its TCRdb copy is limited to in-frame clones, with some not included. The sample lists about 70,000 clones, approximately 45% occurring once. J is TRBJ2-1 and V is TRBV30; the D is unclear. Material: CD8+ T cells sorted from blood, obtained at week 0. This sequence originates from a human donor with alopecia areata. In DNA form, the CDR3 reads TGTGCCTGGAGTAGCAACTCTAATGAGCAGTTCTTC. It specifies CAWSSNSNEQFF.